This TCR beta chain is from a study of blood T cell repertoires in COVID-19. The wider study: Researchers got acute and convalescent COVID-19 samples from the United States, Italy and Spain. Nucleic acid was either cDNA or gDNA, and it came from T cells, B-cell-depleted T cells, or PBMCs.

In germline, CDR1 is SNHLY, CDR2 FYNNEI. V trimming: 8 bases; J trimming: 4 bases; junction bases outside the gene matches: 5. The CDR3 is 13 amino acids. The repertoire was sequenced with immunoSEQ multiplex PCR; TCRdb's copy has only in-frame clones and lacks some. The sample comprises over 20,000 clones, 85% to 95% of which are singletons, and around 2% rests with the top ten. The source is a human donor in a cohort sampled during active COVID-19. The genes are TRBV2 and TRBJ1-3; 7 bases fit TRBD1. Sequenced input: peripheral blood. CDR3 sequence reads: CASARQGGNTIYF. CDR3 bases: TGTGCCAGCGCACGACAGGGAGGAAACACCATATATTTT.